These T cell receptor beta chains were read from a single sample in a study of blood T cell repertoires in COVID-19. The protocol was immunoSEQ multiplex PCR, while the TCRdb copy is restricted to in-frame clones and leaves out a portion. Of approximately 100,000 clones listed, over 65% were seen once; the top ten hold about 20%. Sequenced material: peripheral blood. The source of these receptors is a woman between 55 and 75 years old with acute or convalescent COVID-19. CDR3s include the opening cysteine and the closing phenylalanine or tryptophan. A D gene is named only where the DNA matches it firmly. Expanded clones are given a class, and other clones once, few, many or no size at all.

d_gene | j_gene | v_gene | abundance | CDR3nt | CDR3aa
- | TRBJ1-3 | TRBV18 | - | TGTGCCAGCTCACCACTGACCGGGTCTGGAAACACCATATATTTT | CASSPLTGSGNTIYF
TRBD2 | TRBJ2-7 | TRBV18 | - | TGTGCCAGCTCACCACGGCTAGCGGGAATGGGCGAGCAGTACTTC | CASSPRLAGMGEQYF
- | TRBJ2-7 | TRBV19 | - | TGTGCCAGTAGTGACCTATCCACAGGTCGTAGGTACTTC | CASSDLSTGRRYF
TRBD1 | TRBJ2-7 | TRBV18 | - | TGTGCCAGCTCCTCCCGGGACAGAACCTACGAGCAGTACTTC | CASSSRDRTYEQYF
TRBD1 | TRBJ1-1 | TRBV12-3/TRBV12-4 | - | TGTGCCAGCAGTCCCCAAGACAGGGTTGCAGCTTTCTTT | CASSPQDRVAAFF
- | TRBJ2-7 | TRBV20-1 | once | TGCAGTGCTAGGAAGCGGGACGAGCAGTACTTC | CSARKRDEQYF
TRBD1 | TRBJ2-2 | TRBV28 | - | TGTGCCAGCAGTTCGGGCGGGACAGGGCCCGGGGAGCTGTTTTTT | CASSSGGTGPGELFF
- | TRBJ1-2 | TRBV20-1 | few | TGCAGTGCTAGCAACAGGGACACCTTC | CSASNRDTF
- | TRBJ1-4 | TRBV28 | - | TGTGCCAGCAGTTTCCCTCGACAGAATGAAAAACTGTTTTTT | CASSFPRQNEKLFF
TRBD1 | TRBJ1-2 | TRBV27 | - | TGTGCCAGCAGTTCCCCCAAGAGACAGGGTAAAGGGGGCTACACCTTC | CASSSPKRQGKGGYTF
TRBD2 | TRBJ2-1 | TRBV24-1 | - | TGTGCCACCAGTGATTTCGGGACTAGCGGGGACAGCTCCTACAATGAGCAGTTCTTC | CATSDFGTSGDSSYNEQFF
- | TRBJ2-5 | TRBV7-9 | - | TGTGCCGCGGGAGAGACCCAGTACTTC | CAAGETQYF
TRBD1 | TRBJ2-2 | TRBV2 | once | TGTGCCAGCAGTGTGAGGACAGGGGGCTTCGTCGGGACCGGGGAGCTGTTTTTT | CASSVRTGGFVGTGELFF
TRBD2 | TRBJ2-3 | TRBV30 | - | TGTGCCCCTCTCCGCGGGGGGGCGTCAGATACGCAGTATTTT | CAPLRGGASDTQYF
TRBD2 | TRBJ2-1 | TRBV3-1/TRBV3-2 | once | TGTGCCAGCAACCGACTAGCGGGGGGCAATGAGCAGTTCTTC | CASNRLAGGNEQFF
- | TRBJ2-7 | TRBV5-1 | - | TGCGCCAGCAGCTCCGAGGGTCTGGAGCAGTACTTC | CASSSEGLEQYF
TRBD2 | TRBJ2-3 | TRBV5-1 | - | TGCGCCAGCATCACTAGCGGGGGGGCCGTGGATACGCAGTATTTT | CASITSGGAVDTQYF
TRBD1 | TRBJ1-2 | TRBV7-9 | many | TGTGCCAGCAGCCGCGGGACAGGCGTCTATGGCTACACCTTC | CASSRGTGVYGYTF
- | TRBJ2-3 | TRBV3-1/TRBV3-2 | - | TGTGCCAGCAGCAACCGGGGGGCGTCAGATACGCAGTATTTT | CASSNRGASDTQYF
- | TRBJ2-4 | TRBV23-1 | once | TGCGCCAGCAGTCCTGAAAACATTCAGTACTTC | CASSPENIQYF
TRBD2 | TRBJ2-1 | TRBV7-2 | - | TGTGCCAGCAGCTTAGACGGGAGGCGGGATGAGCAGTTCTTC | CASSLDGRRDEQFF
TRBD1 | TRBJ2-2 | TRBV29-1 | - | TGCAGCGTAGGGGACAGGGTAGCGGAGCTGTTTTTT | CSVGDRVAELFF
TRBD1 | TRBJ2-7 | TRBV14 | once | TGTGCCAGCAGCCAAGACTACAGGGGTGGGTACGAGCAGTACTTC | CASSQDYRGGYEQYF
- | TRBJ1-2 | TRBV6-1 | - | TGTGCCAGCAGTGAAAGCGGTTGGTATGGCTACACCTTC | CASSESGWYGYTF
- | TRBJ1-2 | TRBV5-4 | - | TGTGCCAGCAGACGGGCCCAGGAGGTGGACTACACCTTC | CASRRAQEVDYTF
- | TRBJ2-7 | TRBV12-3/TRBV12-4 | - | TGTGCCAGCAGCGCCCGCACAGCAGGCGAGCAGTACTTC | CASSARTAGEQYF
TRBD1 | TRBJ1-5 | TRBV10-1 | few | TGCGCCAGCAAGGGACAGGGTTTTAGGCTTGGCAATCAGCCCCAGCATTTT | CASKGQGFRLGNQPQHF
- | TRBJ1-5 | TRBV5-6 | - | TGTGCCAGCAGCTTTGGAGGGTTTGGGGATCAGCCCCAGCATTTT | CASSFGGFGDQPQHF
- | TRBJ2-7 | TRBV18 | - | TGTGCCAGCTCCAATTTCGACGGAGGCGAGCAGTACTTC | CASSNFDGGEQYF
TRBD1 | TRBJ2-1 | TRBV5-1 | - | TGCGCCAGCAGCTTGCAACAGGGGGCGCGGGATGAGCAGTTCTTC | CASSLQQGARDEQFF
TRBD2 | TRBJ2-1 | TRBV6-2/TRBV6-3 | - | TGTGCCAGCAGTAGTTCCGGGACTAGCGCCTACAATGAGCAGTTCTTC | CASSSSGTSAYNEQFF
- | TRBJ1-2 | TRBV27 | - | TGTGCCAGCAGTTTTGGGCAGTACTATGGCTACACCTTC | CASSFGQYYGYTF
TRBD2 | TRBJ2-2 | TRBV14 | - | TGTGCCAGCAGGGGAGGGAGTTTTCGGCGCACCGGGGAGCTGTTTTTT | CASRGGSFRRTGELFF
TRBD2 | TRBJ2-7 | TRBV10-2 | - | TGCGCCAGCAGTGAGACTAGCGGGAGGATGGGCGAGCAGTACTTC | CASSETSGRMGEQYF
TRBD1 | TRBJ1-4 | TRBV29-1 | - | TGCAGCGTTGGTTCCGGGACAGTTAATGAAAAACTGTTTTTT | CSVGSGTVNEKLFF
- | TRBJ2-7 | TRBV24-1 | once | TGTGCCACCAGTGAGGCAGGGTTATACGAGCAGTACTTC | CATSEAGLYEQYF
TRBD1 | TRBJ1-6 | TRBV5-6 | once | TGTGCCAGCAGCTACCAGGGGGCGGTGGCCTCACCCCTCCACTTT | CASSYQGAVASPLHF
- | TRBJ1-2 | TRBV6-5 | - | TGTGCCAGCAGTTACCTGCAGGGGACCTATGGCTACACCTTC | CASSYLQGTYGYTF
- | TRBJ1-1 | TRBV7-9 | - | TGTGCCAGCCGGGGTGTGAACACTGAAGCTTTCTTT | CASRGVNTEAFF
- | TRBJ2-7 | TRBV30 | once | TGTGCCTGGAGTCCCAGGGTCCCCGAGCAGTACTTC | CAWSPRVPEQYF